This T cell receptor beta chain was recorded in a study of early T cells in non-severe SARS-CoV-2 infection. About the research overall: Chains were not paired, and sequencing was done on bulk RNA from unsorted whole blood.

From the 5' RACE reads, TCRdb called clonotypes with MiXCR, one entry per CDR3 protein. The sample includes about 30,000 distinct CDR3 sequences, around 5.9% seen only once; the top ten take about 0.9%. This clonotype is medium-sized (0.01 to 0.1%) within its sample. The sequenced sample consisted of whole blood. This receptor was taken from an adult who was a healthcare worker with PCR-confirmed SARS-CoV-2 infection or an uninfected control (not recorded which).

The CDR3 protein is CASSLVPGIGEQYF. In DNA form, the CDR3 reads TGTGCCAGCAGTTTAGTTCCGGGTATCGGCGAGCAGTACTTC. The genes are TRBV28 and TRBJ2-7; D is ambiguous. Trimming stripped 2 bases from V and 6 bases from J, with 14 bases between. CDR3 size: 14 residues. Germline V lookup: CDR1 MDHEN, CDR2 SYDVKM.